A selection of T cell receptor beta chains follows, all from one sample in a study of blood T cell repertoires in COVID-19. Profiling relied on immunoSEQ multiplex PCR, and the TCRdb table lists in-frame clones only, not all of them. The sample includes 120,000 to 150,000 clones, around 85% of them seen just once. Sequencing was performed on peripheral blood. All receptors come from a woman in her sixties with COVID-19, enrolled during active disease. Both conserved end residues are part of each CDR3. The order of the fields is V gene, clone size, D gene, CDR3 length, J gene, CDR3 DNA, CDR3 protein. A D gene is named only where the DNA matches it firmly. Size values are once, few and many counts, or a class for expanded clones, and some rows have none.

>TRBV27|-|TRBD1|14|TRBJ2-7
TGTGCCAGCAGTCGGGACAGGTTAACCTACGAGCAGTACTTC
CASSRDRLTYEQYF
>TRBV27|-|-|18|TRBJ2-2
TGTGCCAGCAGTTTATATGGGACACGCAATATCAACACCGGGGAGCTGTTTTTT
CASSLYGTRNINTGELFF
>TRBV5-5|-|-|13|TRBJ2-3
TGTGCCAGCAGCCTTTGGCCCACAGATACGCAGTATTTT
CASSLWPTDTQYF
>TRBV28|-|-|15|TRBJ1-1
TGTGCCAGCAGATCCCTGGGGGCGCTGAACACTGAAGCTTTCTTT
CASRSLGALNTEAFF
>TRBV29-1|-|TRBD1|14|TRBJ1-2
TGCAGCGTTGAACCCCAGACAGGGGAAAATGGCTACACCTTC
CSVEPQTGENGYTF
>TRBV6-2/TRBV6-3|few|TRBD2|17|TRBJ2-2
TGTGCCAGCAGCGAACTAGCGGGGGGACTGAACACCGGGGAGCTGTTTTTT
CASSELAGGLNTGELFF
>TRBV10-1|few|-|15|TRBJ2-1
TGCGCCAGCAGTGCCGACTCAAATCAAGGAAGTGAGCAGTTCTTC
CASSADSNQGSEQFF
>TRBV7-3|-|-|14|TRBJ2-1
TGTGCCAGCAGCTTAACTGGGAGTGGCAATGAGCAGTTCTTC
CASSLTGSGNEQFF
>TRBV21-1|-|-|18|TRBJ1-5
TGTGCCAGCAGCAAAGCTCCGTTGAGGGACTGGGACAATCAGCCCCAGCATTTT
CASSKAPLRDWDNQPQHF
>TRBV5-1|-|-|16|TRBJ2-7
TGCGCCAGCAGCTTTGGTCGGACACAAAGCTCCTACGAGCAGTACTTC
CASSFGRTQSSYEQYF
>TRBV10-2|-|TRBD2|14|TRBJ2-7
TGCGCCAGCATTACTAGCGGGGGTGCTTACGAGCAGTACTTC
CASITSGGAYEQYF
>TRBV4-2|-|TRBD2|15|TRBJ2-7
TGTGCCAGCAGCCAAGATTTCGGGGGGGCGTACGAGCAGTACTTC
CASSQDFGGAYEQYF
>TRBV21-1|-|-|17|TRBJ1-2
TGTGCCAGCAGCCTTGACAGGGGGAGGATTTGCGACTATGGCTACACCTTC
CASSLDRGRICDYGYTF
>TRBV7-3|once|TRBD2|15|TRBJ2-1
TGTGCCAGCAGCTTAAACCTAGCGGGGTGGAATGAGCAGTTCTTC
CASSLNLAGWNEQFF
>TRBV20-1|-|-|11|TRBJ2-7
TGCAGTGCCCGGACAGAATATAAGCAGTACTTC
CSARTEYKQYF
>TRBV9|-|TRBD1|15|TRBJ1-1
TGTGCCAGCAGCGAGGGGGGACAGGGCAGGACTGAAGCTTTCTTT
CASSEGGQGRTEAFF
>TRBV12-3/TRBV12-4|-|-|13|TRBJ1-2
TGTGCCAGCAGCCACGGACTGGGGTATGGCTACACCTTC
CASSHGLGYGYTF
>TRBV28|once|TRBD2|15|TRBJ2-1
TGTGCCAGCAGTCGAGCGGGGGGGACATACAATGAGCAGTTCTTC
CASSRAGGTYNEQFF
>TRBV4-3|-|TRBD1|17|TRBJ1-2
TGCGCCAGCAGCCAAGAAGATATAGGGACAGGGGTCGGCGGCTACACCTTC
CASSQEDIGTGVGGYTF
>TRBV30|-|TRBD1|13|TRBJ2-5
TGTGCCGGTGGACAGGGGGCTTGGGAGACCCAGTACTTC
CAGGQGAWETQYF
>TRBV5-6|-|-|14|TRBJ1-5
TGTGCCAGCAGCTTGGGACAGAGCATGGGGCCCCAGCATTTT
CASSLGQSMGPQHF
>TRBV4-2|-|-|15|TRBJ1-1
TGTGCCAGCAGCCAGGAGCCCCCGGAGAACACTGAAGCTTTCTTT
CASSQEPPENTEAFF
>TRBV7-2|-|-|13|TRBJ1-4
TGTGCCAGCAGCCCACCGGGTTTTGAAAAACTGTTTTTT
CASSPPGFEKLFF
>TRBV4-3|-|TRBD2|17|TRBJ2-3
TGCGCCAGCAGCCAAGAGAGTAGCGGGGCCCTCTCCCATACGCAGTATTTT
CASSQESSGALSHTQYF
>TRBV27|-|TRBD2|19|TRBJ2-2
TGTGCCAGCAGTTTGGTCCCCGAGCGGGCGGGGGGACACACCGGGGAGCTGTTTTTT
CASSLVPERAGGHTGELFF
>TRBV2|-|TRBD2|15|TRBJ2-7
TGTGCCAGCAGATCTAGCGGGCTTCCCTCCTACGAGCAGTACTTC
CASRSSGLPSYEQYF
>TRBV27|-|-|15|TRBJ1-6
TGTGCCAGCAGTCGCCTGTCAGGGGATAATTCACCCCTCCACTTT
CASSRLSGDNSPLHF
>TRBV18|-|-|16|TRBJ1-3
TGTGCCAGCTCACCTCCGACACCGTTCTCTGGAAACACCATATATTTT
CASSPPTPFSGNTIYF